These 25 T cell receptor beta chains originate from one sample sequenced in a study of blood T cell repertoires in COVID-19. The method was immunoSEQ multiplex PCR; TCRdb's version includes in-frame clones alone and lacks a portion of them. The sample has 100,000 to 150,000 clones; about 88% are singletons. The material sequenced was PBMCs or T cells enriched from blood (not recorded which). The receptors were gathered from a man in his forties with acute COVID-19.

The rearrangement uses TRBV11-2 and TRBJ2-7, with 8 bases lining up with TRBD2. CDR3 length: 14 residues. Trimming at V came to 11 bases and at J to 6 bases, leaving 15 bases not matched to a gene. Looked up from germline, CDR1 is SGHAT and CDR2 is FQNNGV. CDR3 sequence: CADSGSGNRGEQYF. The CDR3 bases are TGTGCCGATTCCGGTAGCGGGAATCGCGGCGAGCAGTACTTC.

The genes are TRBV28 and TRBJ2-1, with D maybe TRBD2 (5 bases). Germline V gives CDR1 MDHEN, CDR2 SYDVKM. V lost 5 bases and J lost 8, with 19 bases in between. This CDR3 contains 15 residues. The DNA for the CDR3 is TGTGCCAGCAGTCCCCCGGGGTCCGCGGGCGATGAGCAGTTCTTC. Translation: CASSPPGSAGDEQFF. Full variable domain (rest looked up from reference TRBV28 and TRBJ2-1): DVKVTQSSRYLVKRTGEKVFLECVQDMDHENMFWYRQDPGLGLRLIYFSYDVKMKEKGDIPEGYSVSREKKERFSLILESASTNQTSMYLCASSPPGSAGDEQFFGPGTRLTVL.

The V call is TRBV5-1, the J call TRBJ2-7; 10 nucleotides align to TRBD2. The V segment lost 2 bases and the J segment 4 bases; nucleotides outside the gene matches: 6. This CDR3 has 15 amino acids. Per the germline V gene, CDR1 is SGHRS and CDR2 is YFSETQ. The DNA for the CDR3 is TGCGCCAGCAGCTTCCTAAGCGGGGGGGAATACGAGCAGTACTTC. Its translation is CASSFLSGGEYEQYF.

The rearrangement joins TRBV6-5 to TRBJ1-1; D gene uncertain. The germline V gene has CDR1 MNHEY and CDR2 SVGAGI. This CDR3 is 15 amino acids long. V was shortened by 2 bases and J by 0 bases, with 10 bases between the two germline ends. The CDR3 protein is CASSYLSPVNTEAFF. The CDR3 DNA reads as TGTGCCAGCAGTTACCTGTCCCCAGTGAACACTGAAGCTTTCTTT.

The CDR3 loop reads CAWSPFSGGLAKNIQYF. The CDR3 DNA sequence: TGTGCCTGGAGTCCCTTTAGCGGGGGGCTAGCCAAAAACATTCAGTACTTC. The V call is TRBV30, the J call TRBJ2-4; 10 positions agree with TRBD2. The CDR3 has 17 residues. Germline lookup yields CDR1 GTSNPN and CDR2 SVGIG (reference sequence). V lost 2 bases, J lost 0 bases, and 7 bases stayed unmatched.

The rearrangement uses TRBV2 and TRBJ1-1; weak D call: TRBD1 (5 bases). V was shortened by 10 bases and J by 3 bases, with 12 bases between the two germline ends. Germline lookup yields CDR1 SNHLY and CDR2 FYNNEI. This CDR3 spans 12 amino acids. The CDR3 loop is CATRWGDTEAFF. CDR3 DNA sequence: TGTGCCACGCGGTGGGGGGACACTGAAGCTTTCTTT.

The chain combines TRBV27 with TRBJ2-1, with 12 bases fitting TRBD2. Germline values: CDR1 MNHEY, CDR2 SMNVEV (reference sequence). V was pared by 4 bases and J by 7 bases, with 5 bases of the junction left unmatched. The CDR3 extends over 15 amino acids. CDR3 residues: CASSSLAGGWNEQFF. The CDR3 region has the DNA TGTGCCAGCAGTTCCCTAGCGGGAGGGTGGAATGAGCAGTTCTTC.

The CDR3 coding sequence is TGTGCCAGCAGTGAAGGGGGGGTCTCTAACACTGAAGCTTTCTTT. It specifies CASSEGGVSNTEAFF. The V call is TRBV6-1, the J call TRBJ1-1; D perhaps matches TRBD1 (5 bases). This CDR3 contains 15 residues. Germline V CDR1 and CDR2: MNHNS, SASEGT. V was shortened by 1 base and J by 2 bases, with 11 bases between the two germline ends.

The chain couples TRBV6-2 or TRBV6-3 to TRBJ2-1; 10 positions agree with TRBD1. The CDR3 spans 16 residues. CDR1 and CDR2 (germline): MNHEY, SVGEGT. The V and J ends lost 0 bases and 7 bases, in that order; junction bases with no gene match: 6. This CDR3 reads CASSYSGTGDWNEQFF. The CDR3 DNA follows: TGTGCCAGCAGTTACTCCGGGACAGGGGATTGGAATGAGCAGTTCTTC.

V and J are TRBV18 and TRBJ2-5; the match to TRBD1 covers 7 bases. With 6 bases clipped from V and 5 bases from J, the junction kept 9 bases outside the gene matches. The germline CDR1 and CDR2 sequences are KGHSH and LQKENI. CDR3 length: 14 amino acids. The CDR3 loop is CASSRQGQRETQYF. For the CDR3, the DNA is TGTGCCAGCTCTCGACAGGGCCAAAGGGAGACCCAGTACTTC.

The genes are TRBV6-5 and TRBJ1-2, with D tentatively TRBD1 (5 bases). This CDR3 has 15 amino acids. Germline V CDR1 and CDR2: MNHEY, SVGAGI. The V end was cut by 5 bases, the J end by 5 bases, with 18 bases between. Here the CDR3 reads CASSTGPGTVYGYTF. DNA for the CDR3: TGTGCCAGCAGTACCGGCCCCGGGACTGTTTATGGCTACACCTTC.

The chain recombines TRBV5-1 with TRBJ2-1; tentatively, D is TRBD2 (5 bases). V was pared by 4 bases and J by 10 bases, with 9 bases between. The CDR3 runs 11 residues. CDR1 is SGHRS, CDR2 YFSETQ, per germline. CDR3 coding DNA: TGCGCCAGCAGCAGTCGCGGGGAGCAGTTCTTC. This encodes CASSSRGEQFF.

The chain recombines TRBV21-1 with TRBJ1-5. TRBV21-1 counts as a pseudogene. The CDR3 runs to 15 residues. The CDR3 sequence: CASSPSGAVGQPQHF. In nucleotides, the CDR3 is TGTGCCAGCAGCCCGAGCGGGGCGGTAGGTCAGCCCCAGCATTTT.

There are a few counts of this clone. The sample carries other DNA sequences with the same CDR3. This chain joins TRBV27 and TRBJ2-7; weak D call: TRBD2 (5 bases). The CDR3 has 15 amino acids. The V and J ends lost 3 bases and 1 base respectively, with 13 bases between them. Germline CDR1 is MNHEY and CDR2 is SMNVEV (reference sequence). CDR3 sequence: CASSFKAGGSYEQYF. The DNA of the CDR3 is TGTGCCAGCAGTTTTAAGGCGGGCGGATCCTACGAGCAGTACTTC.

The chain uses TRBV11-3 and TRBJ2-5; no firm D call. Germline assignment: CDR1 SGHNT and CDR2 YENEEA. Trimming cost V 3 bases and J 2 bases, with 7 bases left between them. The CDR3 is made up of 13 amino acids. CDR3 DNA sequence: TGTGCCAGCAGCTTGAGTAATCAAGAGACCCAGTACTTC. It specifies CASSLSNQETQYF.

The chain joins TRBV5-1 to TRBJ2-7; 8 bases align to TRBD2. This CDR3 spans 16 amino acids. In germline, CDR1 is SGHRS, CDR2 YFSETQ. After removal of 6 bases from V and 2 bases from J, the junction contained 13 bases not matched to a gene. CDR3 residues: CASTWRGSGVTYEQYF. The CDR3 nucleotides read TGCGCCAGCACCTGGCGAGGTAGCGGGGTTACCTACGAGCAGTACTTC.

The chain employs TRBV19 and TRBJ2-7; possibly TRBD2 for D (5 bases). Trimming pared 8 bases from V and 0 bases from J, leaving 11 bases between. The V gene's germline CDR1 is LNHDA and CDR2 SQIVND (reference sequence). The CDR3 runs 13 residues. The CDR3: CASQDGLSYEQYF. The CDR3 coding sequence is TGTGCCAGTCAGGACGGACTCTCCTACGAGCAGTACTTC.

This chain uses TRBV24-1 with TRBJ2-1; a weak D match, TRBD2 (6 bases). Germline CDR1 is KGHDR and CDR2 is SFDVKD. V was pared by 0 bases and J by 1 base, with 9 bases between. This CDR3 has 16 residues. CDR3 nucleotide sequence: TGTGCCACCAGTGATTTGGGGACTGCTTCCTACAATGAGCAGTTCTTC. It specifies CATSDLGTASYNEQFF.

This chain links TRBV5-6 with TRBJ1-1, with D perhaps matching TRBD1 (6 bases). Trimming removed 0 bases from V and 1 base from J, with 19 bases in between. Germline assignment: CDR1 SGHDT and CDR2 YYEEEE. This CDR3 is built from 18 residues. For the CDR3, the DNA is TGTGCCAGCAGCTTGGGCTTAAAAGGTGCAGGGGCGAACACTGAAGCTTTCTTT. This gives the protein CASSLGLKGAGANTEAFF.

The genes are TRBV29-1 and TRBJ1-4; 9 bases align to TRBD1. CDR1 is SQVTM and CDR2 is ANQGSEA in the germline V gene. Trimming took 4 bases from V and 1 from J; bases not matched to a gene: 4. The CDR3 is 15 amino acids. CDR3 sequence: CSVGGQGRTNEKLFF. The CDR3 DNA sequence: TGCAGCGTTGGAGGACAGGGGAGAACTAATGAAAAACTGTTTTTT.

In its sample, this clone was seen a few times. The V gene is TRBV18, the J gene TRBJ2-1; 8 bases match TRBD2. The CDR3 is 14 amino acids. The J segment lost 5 bases and the V segment lost 5 bases, leaving 5 bases of the junction unmatched. CDR1 is KGHSH, CDR2 LQKENI, per germline. The CDR3 coding sequence is TGTGCCAGCTCATGGCGGGAGGCAGACAATGAGCAGTTCTTC. This codes for CASSWREADNEQFF. The whole variable domain, filled in from reference TRBV18 and TRBJ2-1, reads NAGVMQNPRHLVRRRGQEARLRCSPMKGHSHVYWYRQLPEEGLKFMVYLQKENIIDESGMPKERFSAEFPKEGPSILRIQQVVRGDSAAYFCASSWREADNEQFFGPGTRLTVL.

The chain employs TRBV7-2 and TRBJ2-2; TRBD2 matches at 8 bases. The junction had 4 bases not matched to a gene; V was cut back by 3 bases and J by 4 bases. CDR1 SGHTA and CDR2 FQGNSA come from the germline V gene. This CDR3 spans 15 amino acids. CDR3 loop: CASSLLAGITGELFF. CDR3 nucleotide sequence: TGTGCCAGCAGCTTGCTAGCGGGTATCACCGGGGAGCTGTTTTTT.

This sequence joins TRBV5-1 and TRBJ2-5; 7 nucleotides match TRBD1. Unmatched junction bases numbered 16, after V lost 4 bases and J lost 4 bases. Germline V CDR1 and CDR2: SGHRS, YFSETQ. CDR3 size: 17 residues. This CDR3 is CASSPAPIQGMIETQYF. The CDR3 nucleotides are TGCGCCAGCAGCCCGGCGCCCATACAGGGGATGATAGAGACCCAGTACTTC. Variable domain in full (rest from reference TRBV5-1 and TRBJ2-5): KAGVTQTPRYLIKTRGQQVTLSCSPISGHRSVSWYQQTPGQGLQFLFEYFSETQRNKGNFPGRFSGRQFSNSRSEMNVSTLELGDSALYLCASSPAPIQGMIETQYFGPGTRLLVL.

The chain employs TRBV5-4 and TRBJ1-2; 7 bases are a match to TRBD1. Germline V gives CDR1 SGHNT, CDR2 YYREEE (reference sequence). This CDR3 contains 14 residues. V shed 0 bases, J shed 8 bases, and the junction held 7 bases outside the gene matches. In DNA form, the CDR3 reads TGTGCCAGCAGCTTGGGACAGGGAATGAGGGGCTACACCTTC. Its translation is CASSLGQGMRGYTF.

This sequence joins TRBV14 and TRBJ1-1; 8 bases map to TRBD1. CDR1 and CDR2 from the germline V gene are SGHDN and FVKESK. V trimming: 0 bases; J trimming: 0 bases; junction bases outside the gene matches: 3. The CDR3 consists of 16 residues. The CDR3 region is CASSQEAGGVNTEAFF. CDR3 nucleotides: TGTGCCAGCAGCCAAGAGGCAGGGGGCGTGAACACTGAAGCTTTCTTT.